These 9 T cell receptor beta chains share one sample of origin, sequenced in a study of OX40 agonist ivuxolimab in advanced cancers. This table comes from immunoSEQ multiplex PCR, and its TCRdb copy is limited to in-frame clones, with some not included. This sample carries around 62,000 clones, over 75% of them seen once, and the ten largest clones take roughly 5%. The material sequenced was CD4+ or CD8+ T cells sorted from blood, taken in a trial of the OX40 agonist ivuxolimab. These TCRs come from an adult with an advanced solid tumor such as melanoma, head and neck, liver or kidney cancer.

The sample holds a few counts of this clone. The V call is TRBV27, the J call TRBJ1-5; no firm D call. The CDR3 runs to 14 residues. Germline values: CDR1 MNHEY, CDR2 SMNVEV (reference sequence). Trimming stripped 5 bases from V and 4 bases from J, with 12 bases between. Written as DNA, the CDR3 is TGTGCCAGCAGTCTTTACAAGGAGAATCAGCCCCAGCATTTT. Its protein is CASSLYKENQPQHF.

The V gene is TRBV28, the J gene TRBJ1-5; tentatively, D is TRBD1 (6 bases). The V and J ends lost 6 bases and 7 bases respectively, with 16 bases between them. The CDR3 sequence is 14 residues long. Germline V gene sequence: CDR1 MDHEN, CDR2 SYDVKM. The CDR3 here is CASRIGQRTQPQHF. The CDR3 nucleotides are TGTGCCAGCAGAATAGGACAGAGGACCCAGCCCCAGCATTTT.

The chain is built from TRBV6-5 and TRBJ2-4; TRBD2 is a possible D gene (6 bases). The CDR3 is 15 residues long. Trimming removed 2 bases from V and 6 bases from J, with 14 bases in between. Germline V gives CDR1 MNHEY, CDR2 SVGAGI. CDR3 sequence: CASSYRDSTRNIQYF. Here the CDR3 DNA reads TGTGCCAGCAGTTACCGGGACTCTACGAGAAACATTCAGTACTTC.

CDR3 nucleotides: TGTGCCAGCAGCTTTAGCGGGAGGGCCCAGGGGGAGCTGTTTTTT. Its protein product is CASSFSGRAQGELFF. J is TRBJ2-2 and V is TRBV7-2; TRBD2 aligns across 11 bases. Germline CDR1 and CDR2: SGHTA and FQGNSA. The CDR3 runs to 15 residues. J lost 8 bases, V lost 3 bases, and 5 bases had no gene match.

The rearrangement uses TRBV6-5 and TRBJ2-2; D is tentatively TRBD1 or TRBD2 (5 bases each). Per germline, CDR1 MNHEY and CDR2 SVGAGI. V lost 0 bases and J lost 7, with 6 bases in between. This CDR3 contains 13 residues. The CDR3 reads CASSYSRGGELFF. The CDR3 bases are TGTGCCAGCAGTTACTCGAGGGGCGGGGAGCTGTTTTTT.

This clone has just a few counts. The chain links TRBV28 to TRBJ1-4, with D possibly matching TRBD1 (6 bases). V was trimmed by 2 bases and J by 7 bases, leaving 17 bases between them. CDR1 is MDHEN, CDR2 SYDVKM, per germline. The CDR3 runs to 16 residues. CDR3 sequence: CASSLGERQDREKLFF. CDR3 in DNA: TGTGCCAGCAGTTTAGGGGAACGACAGGATCGTGAAAAACTGTTTTTT. Using reference TRBV28 and TRBJ1-4 for the parts outside the CDR3, the full variable domain is DVKVTQSSRYLVKRTGEKVFLECVQDMDHENMFWYRQDPGLGLRLIYFSYDVKMKEKGDIPEGYSVSREKKERFSLILESASTNQTSMYLCASSLGERQDREKLFFGSGTQLSVL.

This chain connects TRBV4-3 to TRBJ2-6; D is ambiguous. V was clipped by 1 base and J by 0 bases, with 10 bases between them. Germline values: CDR1 LGHNA, CDR2 YSLEER. The CDR3 has 17 amino acids. DNA of the CDR3: TGCGCCAGCAGCCAAGTCCCCGGGTCCTCTGGGGCCAACGTCCTGACTTTC. Translation: CASSQVPGSSGANVLTF.

The chain uses TRBV19 and TRBJ1-5, with 7 bases that match TRBD1. Germline assignment: CDR1 LNHDA and CDR2 SQIVND (reference sequence). V was clipped by 3 bases and J by 0 bases; unmatched bases: 8. The CDR3 consists of 17 residues. This CDR3 is CASSMQGVYFSNQPQHF. Written as DNA, the CDR3 is TGTGCCAGTAGTATGCAGGGGGTCTACTTTAGCAATCAGCCCCAGCATTTT.

This rearrangement joins TRBV27 to TRBJ2-2, with TRBD2 identical over 13 bases. The junction had 11 bases not matched to a gene; V was cut back by 6 bases and J by 7 bases. Germline V gene lookup returns CDR1 MNHEY and CDR2 SMNVEV (reference sequence). This CDR3 region has 17 residues. In nucleotides, the CDR3 is TGTGCCAGCAGGGACCCGGGACTAGCGGGGATAAACGGGGAGCTGTTTTTT. Translating gives CASRDPGLAGINGELFF.